A single sample is the source of the 28 T cell receptor beta chains below, sequenced in a study of technical replicates of blood from a few donors. Repertoires were generated with immunoSEQ multiplex PCR, while TCRdb's copy carries only in-frame clones and drops some. The sample holds approximately 70,000 clones, 90% to 95% seen once. Sequencing was performed on PBMCs. All receptors derive from a human donor in good health. Some clones in this sample may be carry-over from other donors' samples.

The chain joins TRBV27 to TRBJ1-1, with D uncertain. Deletions cut 3 bases from V and 1 base from J, with 12 bases between. Per germline, CDR1 MNHEY and CDR2 SMNVEV (reference sequence). The CDR3 contains 15 residues. The CDR3 sequence: CASSFYGRSNTEAFF. The CDR3 coding sequence is TGTGCCAGCAGTTTTTATGGGAGGTCGAACACTGAAGCTTTCTTT.

This clone was found once. The chain joins TRBV5-6 to TRBJ2-5; TRBD2 is a possible D gene (7 bases). The CDR3 runs to 15 residues. CDR1 is SGHDT and CDR2 is YYEEEE in the germline V gene. The V end was cut by 2 bases, the J end by 1 base, with 12 bases between. The CDR3 reads CASSLRRGLQETQYF. Here the CDR3 DNA reads TGTGCCAGCAGCTTACGGCGGGGGCTCCAAGAGACCCAGTACTTC.

V usage is TRBV9 and J usage is TRBJ2-5; 8 bases map to TRBD1. The CDR3 consists of 17 residues. Germline V gene data show CDR1 as SGDLS and CDR2 as YYNGEE. The V gene end was trimmed by 4 bases and the J gene end by 2 bases; junction bases not matched to a gene: 13. CDR3: CASSPRLGTGDQETQYF. The CDR3 region has the DNA TGTGCCAGCAGCCCCCGTCTTGGGACAGGAGATCAAGAGACCCAGTACTTC.

The chain links TRBV5-1 to TRBJ2-7; 14 bases line up with TRBD2. V lost 0 bases to trimming and J lost 7 bases; unmatched junction nucleotides: 3. The CDR3 length is 15 residues. Germline V gene data show CDR1 as SGHRS and CDR2 as YFSETQ. The CDR3 bases are TGCGCCAGCAGCTTGGGGACTAGCGGGGGGCGGGAGCAGTACTTC. Translating gives CASSLGTSGGREQYF.

The chain combines TRBV6-1 with TRBJ2-1, with 9 positions matching TRBD1. The CDR3 has 15 residues. J gave up 6 bases and V 4 bases, and 7 bases lay outside the gene matches. The V gene's germline CDR1 is MNHNS and CDR2 SASEGT. CDR3 nucleotides: TGTGCCAGCAGTGCAACCGGGACAGGGATCAATGAGCAGTTCTTC. This encodes CASSATGTGINEQFF.

This clone was recorded only once. This rearrangement joins TRBV5-4 to TRBJ2-1; D uncertain. V was clipped by 0 bases and J by 4 bases, with 5 bases between them. CDR1 is SGHNT, CDR2 YYREEE, per germline (reference sequence). The CDR3 totals 13 residues. As DNA, the CDR3 is TGTGCCAGCAGCTTGGGAGCTTACAATGAGCAGTTCTTC. Translated: CASSLGAYNEQFF.

The chain has TRBV2 and TRBJ2-4, with 9 bases matching TRBD2. The V and J ends lost 2 bases and 0 bases, in that order; junction bases with no gene match: 11. From germline, CDR1 is SNHLY and CDR2 FYNNEI. The CDR3 loop spans 19 amino acids. CDR3 loop: CASSESGGGALLAKNIQYF. CDR3 in DNA: TGTGCCAGCAGTGAATCTGGCGGGGGGGCCCTTCTAGCCAAAAACATTCAGTACTTC.

The CDR3: CASSQIRTAYEQYF. In nucleotides, the CDR3 is TGTGCCAGCAGCCAAATCCGGACAGCCTACGAGCAGTACTTC. V usage is TRBV4-2 and J usage is TRBJ2-7; TRBD1 might be the D (6 bases). The CDR3 is made up of 14 amino acids. Trimming pared 2 bases from V and 2 bases from J, leaving 10 bases between. Germline assignment: CDR1 LGHNA and CDR2 YNFKEQ.

The chain recombines TRBV27 with TRBJ2-6, with 8 bases identical to TRBD1. This CDR3 has 17 residues. V was clipped by 6 bases and J by 1 base; unmatched bases: 8. In germline, CDR1 is MNHEY, CDR2 SMNVEV (reference sequence). The CDR3: CASRRQGRGSGANVLTF. CDR3 sequence (DNA): TGTGCCAGCAGGCGACAGGGGCGAGGGTCTGGGGCCAACGTCCTGACTTTC.

This clone has just one count. This chain joins TRBV29-1 and TRBJ2-7; D is undetermined. This CDR3 is 13 amino acids long. V lost 4 bases and J 0 bases, leaving 10 bases between the germline ends. The germline gives CDR1 SQVTM, CDR2 ANQGSEA. The CDR3 spells CSVVSQSSYEQYF. CDR3 DNA: TGCAGCGTTGTTAGTCAAAGCTCCTACGAGCAGTACTTC.

The chain is built from TRBV28 and TRBJ2-5; 7 bases agree with TRBD2. The CDR3 has 15 amino acids. V dropped 8 bases and J dropped 2; count of bases not matched to a gene: 11. The germline CDR1 and CDR2 sequences are MDHEN and SYDVKM. The CDR3 DNA sequence: TGTGCCAGCGGGGGTGAGGCAGCGGGACAAGAGACCCAGTACTTC. Translated, it gives CASGGEAAGQETQYF.

V is TRBV5-1 and J is TRBJ1-1; no firm D call. Per germline, CDR1 SGHRS and CDR2 YFSETQ. Trimming cost V 2 bases and J 2 bases, with 16 bases left between them. This CDR3 region has 16 residues. The CDR3 loop is CASSLGGTLLNTEAFF. The DNA of the CDR3 is TGCGCCAGCAGCTTAGGAGGCACCCTCCTAAACACTGAAGCTTTCTTT. Filled out from reference TRBV5-1 and TRBJ1-1, the complete variable domain reads KAGVTQTPRYLIKTRGQQVTLSCSPISGHRSVSWYQQTPGQGLQFLFEYFSETQRNKGNFPGRFSGRQFSNSRSEMNVSTLELGDSALYLCASSLGGTLLNTEAFFGQGTRLTVV.

V gene TRBV13 combines with J gene TRBJ1-1; 7 bases are a match to TRBD1. Germline-derived CDR1 and CDR2 are PRHDT and FYEKMQ (reference sequence). This CDR3 is built from 12 residues. V was pared by 5 bases and J by 9 bases, with 6 bases of the junction left unmatched. DNA of the CDR3: TGTGCCAGCAGCCCTAGACAGGGTAAAGCTTTCTTT. The encoded protein is CASSPRQGKAFF. The complete variable domain, with remaining parts taken from reference TRBV13 and TRBJ1-1, reads AAGVIQSPRHLIKEKRETATLKCYPIPRHDTVYWYQQGPGQDPQFLISFYEKMQSDKGSIPDRFSAQQFSDYHSELNMSSLELGDSALYFCASSPRQGKAFFGQGTRLTVV.

V usage is TRBV2 and J usage is TRBJ1-4, with D hard to call. Trimming cost V 3 bases and J 0 bases, with 5 bases left between them. Germline CDR1 and CDR2: SNHLY and FYNNEI. CDR3 length: 14 residues. The CDR3 DNA reads as TGTGCCAGCAGTGAGACAACAACTAATGAAAAACTGTTTTTT. Translated: CASSETTTNEKLFF.

The chain combines TRBV4-2 with TRBJ1-2; 9 nucleotides agree with TRBD1. The J segment lost 4 bases and the V segment lost 5 bases, leaving 8 bases of the junction unmatched. The germline V gene encodes CDR1 LGHNA and CDR2 YNFKEQ. The CDR3 runs 15 residues. DNA for the CDR3: TGTGCCAGCAGCTTAACGGACAGGGGTGGCTATGGCTACACCTTC. It codes for CASSLTDRGGYGYTF.

The genes are TRBV4-3 and TRBJ2-5; D ambiguous. The CDR3 loop spans 12 amino acids. Trimming took off 2 bases at V and 5 bases at J, with 6 bases between the two ends. The V gene's germline CDR1 is LGHNA and CDR2 YSLEER. In DNA form, the CDR3 reads TGCGCCAGCAGCCAAAGCATGGAGACCCAGTACTTC. It encodes CASSQSMETQYF.

The rearrangement joins TRBV4-1 to TRBJ2-7; 8 nucleotides match TRBD1. V shed 0 bases and J 6 bases; nucleotides not matched to a gene: 16. CDR1 and CDR2 from the germline V gene are MGHRA and YSYEKL. The length of the CDR3 is 18 residues. CDR3 loop: CASSQEAGGTPTTLEQYF. The CDR3 DNA reads as TGCGCCAGCAGCCAAGAGGCAGGGGGCACCCCGACTACGCTCGAGCAGTACTTC.

V usage is TRBV6-1 and J usage is TRBJ2-5; a possible D gene is TRBD1 (5 bases). This CDR3 has 18 residues. Germline CDR1 MNHNS, CDR2 SASEGT. V lost 3 bases and J lost 4, with 24 bases in between. CDR3 coding DNA: TGTGCCAGCAGTGATATTTACTCTGGGGCAGGCGGTTCAGAGACCCAGTACTTC. Its translation: CASSDIYSGAGGSETQYF.

The V gene is TRBV19, the J gene TRBJ1-1, with unresolved D. The CDR3 has 14 amino acids. Germline V gene data show CDR1 as LNHDA and CDR2 as SQIVND (reference sequence). The V end was cut by 3 bases, the J end by 0 bases, with 8 bases between. The DNA for the CDR3 is TGTGCCAGTAGTATCGGAGAGATGAACACTGAAGCTTTCTTT. It is translated as CASSIGEMNTEAFF. Looking up the rest from reference TRBV19 and TRBJ1-1 gives the full variable domain: DGGITQSPKYLFRKEGQNVTLSCEQNLNHDAMYWYRQDPGQGLRLIYYSQIVNDFQKGDIAEGYSVSREKKESFPLTVTSAQKNPTAFYLCASSIGEMNTEAFFGQGTRLTVV.

The V call is TRBV4-1, the J call TRBJ2-1; D may be TRBD1 (6 bases). The CDR3 is 16 residues long. V was clipped by 0 bases and J by 7 bases, with 16 bases between them. Germline V gene sequence: CDR1 MGHRA, CDR2 YSYEKL. The CDR3 bases are TGCGCCAGCAGCCAAGATTCGTTGGGCAGGGGAAATGAGCAGTTCTTC. Protein: CASSQDSLGRGNEQFF.

The chain recombines TRBV7-2 with TRBJ2-7; the D is unclear. From germline, CDR1 is SGHTA and CDR2 FQGNSA. The CDR3 is 15 amino acids. Trimming took off 5 bases at V and 4 bases at J, with 18 bases between the two ends. CDR3 coding DNA: TGTGCCAGCAGCAAAGATGGTACCGGCGGTTACGAGCAGTACTTC. Its translation is CASSKDGTGGYEQYF.

V is TRBV6-7 and J is TRBJ1-4; D possibly corresponds to TRBD1 (6 bases). Being an ORF, TRBV6-7 has a function that is uncertain. The CDR3 consists of 20 residues. The V end was cut by 2 bases, the J end by 7 bases, with 29 bases between. As DNA, the CDR3 is TGTGCCAGCAGTTACACCCTTGTTTCCTGGCAGGGGAAAGATCGTGAAAAACTGTTTTTT. Its protein is CASSYTLVSWQGKDREKLFF.

The chain uses TRBV6-1 and TRBJ1-2, with a weak D call TRBD1 (6 bases). Germline CDR1 MNHNS, CDR2 SASEGT. This CDR3 contains 13 residues. With 6 bases removed from V and 11 bases from J, the gap between germline ends came to 19 bases. The CDR3 loop reads CASSQGEGVRYTF. As DNA, the CDR3 is TGTGCCAGCAGCCAGGGTGAGGGGGTGCGGTACACCTTC.

The chain is built from TRBV5-1 and TRBJ1-1; 12 bases fit TRBD1. With 2 bases clipped from V and 0 bases from J, the junction kept 11 bases outside the gene matches. This CDR3 has 19 amino acids. CDR1 is SGHRS, CDR2 YFSETQ, per germline. DNA for the CDR3: TGCGCCAGCAGCTTATTAGGGACAGGGGGCGGGAGGGTGAACACTGAAGCTTTCTTT. It codes for CASSLLGTGGGRVNTEAFF.

This clone was counted a single time. The chain links TRBV6-5 to TRBJ2-1; 11 nucleotides line up with TRBD2. J was trimmed by 6 bases and V by 6 bases; bases with no gene match: 7. Germline CDR1 is MNHEY and CDR2 is SVGAGI. CDR3 length equals 15 residues. The CDR3 is CASSYDSGRVNEQFF. The CDR3 DNA sequence: TGTGCCAGCAGCTACGATAGCGGGAGGGTCAATGAGCAGTTCTTC.

This chain links TRBV5-6 with TRBJ2-2, with 9 bases aligning to TRBD1. Unmatched junction bases numbered 6, after V lost 5 bases and J lost 7 bases. Per the germline V gene, CDR1 is SGHDT and CDR2 is YYEEEE. This CDR3 region has 14 residues. The CDR3 here is CASSYNRGRGELFF. In nucleotides, the CDR3 is TGTGCCAGCAGTTACAACAGGGGGCGCGGGGAGCTGTTTTTT.

V usage is TRBV27 and J usage is TRBJ1-5; D is perhaps TRBD1 (5 bases). Between the trimmed V and J ends, which lost 2 bases and 1 base, there was a span of 15 bases. The length of the CDR3 is 17 residues. Germline loops: CDR1 MNHEY, CDR2 SMNVEV (reference sequence). CDR3 sequence reads: CASSLKGRWGSNQPQHF. The DNA of the CDR3 is TGTGCCAGCAGTTTAAAGGGGCGTTGGGGAAGCAATCAGCCCCAGCATTTT.

The chain has TRBV5-1 and TRBJ1-2; TRBD1 might be the D (6 bases). Germline assignment: CDR1 SGHRS and CDR2 YFSETQ. The CDR3 consists of 12 residues. V lost 5 bases, J lost 4 bases, and 9 bases lay in between. The CDR3 DNA reads TGCGCCAGCAGACGGGACACCTATGGCTACACCTTC. Residues: CASRRDTYGYTF.